Below are 17 T cell receptor beta chains sequenced from a single sample in a study of blood T cell repertoires in COVID-19. TCRdb's copy holds only in-frame clones and misses some; the assay was immunoSEQ multiplex PCR. Of roughly 260,000 clones listed, roughly 85% are singletons. Sequencing was performed on PBMCs or T cells enriched from blood (not recorded which). Source of these receptors: a woman in her thirties or forties who had been exposed to COVID-19.

Written as DNA, the CDR3 is TGTGCCAGCGGGCGGGACTTCGCCTACGAGCAGTACTTC. Residues: CASGRDFAYEQYF. The rearrangement joins TRBV6-6 to TRBJ2-7, with a tentative D call TRBD2 (6 bases). The CDR3 has 13 amino acids. Germline CDR1 MNHNY, CDR2 SVGAGI (reference sequence). V was cut by 8 bases and J by 2 bases, with 13 bases left in between.

The chain joins TRBV7-3 to TRBJ1-3; possibly TRBD1 for D (6 bases). Germline CDR1 and CDR2: SGHTA and FQGTGA. The ends were cut back, 5 bases at V and 0 bases at J, with 14 bases in the middle. This CDR3 comprises 16 residues. CDR3 in DNA: TGTGCCAGCAGCCTAAACACAGGGCCCTCTGGAAACACCATATATTTT. Its translation is CASSLNTGPSGNTIYF.

This chain connects TRBV19 to TRBJ2-5; D is perhaps TRBD1 (5 bases). The CDR3 covers 16 residues. Germline V gene data show CDR1 as LNHDA and CDR2 as SQIVND (reference sequence). V gave up 3 bases and J gave up 5 bases, with 19 bases separating them. CDR3 in DNA: TGTGCCAGTAGTATGATCCTAACAGGTTGGGTGGAGACCCAGTACTTC. Translated: CASSMILTGWVETQYF.

V usage is TRBV6-5 and J usage is TRBJ2-1; TRBD1 matches at 7 bases. The V gene end was trimmed by 7 bases and the J gene end by 5 bases; junction bases not matched to a gene: 11. CDR3 length: 15 amino acids. Looked up from germline, CDR1 is MNHEY and CDR2 is SVGAGI. The CDR3 sequence: CASTLSSGQNNEQFF. CDR3 sequence (DNA): TGTGCCAGCACCCTAAGTTCGGGACAGAACAATGAGCAGTTCTTC.

The rearrangement uses TRBV5-1 and TRBJ2-1, with D possibly TRBD1 on 5 matching bases. This CDR3 is built from 15 residues. Deletions cut 2 bases from V and 5 bases from J, with 14 bases between. Germline CDR1 and CDR2: SGHRS and YFSETQ. The CDR3 loop is CASSLPRVGDNEQFF. In DNA, the CDR3 is TGCGCCAGCAGCTTACCCAGGGTCGGCGACAATGAGCAGTTCTTC.

This clone was detected only a few times. V and J are TRBV11-2 and TRBJ1-6; D call uncertain. V was pared by 5 bases and J by 14 bases, with 19 bases between. This CDR3 contains 14 residues. Germline V gives CDR1 SGHAT, CDR2 FQNNGV. The CDR3 DNA is TGTGCCAGCAGCCCAAACGGTCGATCGGAGGCCCTCCACTTT. Its protein is CASSPNGRSEALHF.

This clone came up once. This chain joins TRBV5-1 and TRBJ1-1; D unresolved. The V and J ends lost 6 bases and 1 base respectively, with 10 bases between them. The CDR3 covers 13 residues. Germline lookup yields CDR1 SGHRS and CDR2 YFSETQ. The CDR3 DNA follows: TGCGCCAGCACCCCAACGGGGAACACTGAAGCTTTCTTT. Protein sequence: CASTPTGNTEAFF.

The chain joins TRBV7-9 to TRBJ2-5; a possible D gene is TRBD2 (6 bases). CDR1 and CDR2 from the germline V gene are SEHNR and FQNEAQ (reference sequence). This CDR3 spans 14 amino acids. V gave up 5 bases and J gave up 3 bases, with 13 bases separating them. CDR3 sequence: CASSRRLDKETQYF. In DNA form, the CDR3 reads TGTGCCAGCAGCCGACGACTAGACAAAGAGACCCAGTACTTC. Full variable domain (remainder filled in from reference TRBV7-9 and TRBJ2-5): DTGVSQNPRHKITKRGQNVTFRCDPISEHNRLYWYRQTLGQGPEFLTYFQNEAQLEKSRLLSDRFSAERPKGSFSTLEIQRTEQGDSAMYLCASSRRLDKETQYFGPGTRLLVL.

The gene calls are TRBV18 and TRBJ2-3; D possibly corresponds to TRBD2 (6 bases). This CDR3 is built from 12 residues. Trimming cost V 5 bases and J 6 bases, with 9 bases left between them. Germline CDR1 is KGHSH and CDR2 is LQKENI. CDR3 DNA sequence: TGTGCCAGCTCAGGAGGGCGGGATACGCAGTATTTT. This translates into CASSGGRDTQYF.

CDR3 coding DNA: TGTGCCATCAGGGCAGGGGGAGAGAACACTGAAGCTTTCTTT. Translated: CAIRAGGENTEAFF. This chain connects TRBV10-3 to TRBJ1-1, with 7 nucleotides matching TRBD1. V was clipped by 6 bases and J by 1 base; unmatched bases: 5. The CDR3 contains 14 residues. Germline V gene sequence: CDR1 ENHRY, CDR2 SYGVKD.

The rearrangement uses TRBV30 and TRBJ1-5; D is uncertain. Germline CDR1 GTSNPN, CDR2 SVGIG (reference sequence). The CDR3 covers 14 residues. V was pared by 1 base and J by 3 bases, with 10 bases between. The CDR3 sequence: CAWSDGNANQPQHF. CDR3 nucleotides: TGTGCCTGGAGTGACGGGAACGCCAATCAGCCCCAGCATTTT.

This clone was counted between two and nine times. Within the sample, other DNA sequences also encode this same CDR3. This chain joins TRBV7-3 and TRBJ2-7; D is ambiguous. Germline V gives CDR1 SGHTA, CDR2 FQGTGA. The CDR3 runs 14 residues. The V end was cut by 0 bases, the J end by 0 bases, with 6 bases between. The CDR3, as DNA: TGTGCCAGCAGCTTAACTGGCGGCTCCTACGAGCAGTACTTC. This encodes CASSLTGGSYEQYF.

The V gene is TRBV28, the J gene TRBJ1-2; a possible D gene is TRBD1 (6 bases). Trimming stripped 3 bases from V and 7 bases from J, with 21 bases between. Per the germline V gene, CDR1 is MDHEN and CDR2 is SYDVKM. The CDR3 is 16 residues long. CDR3 sequence reads: CASSLLEWTDPRGYTF. The DNA for the CDR3 is TGTGCCAGCAGTTTGTTGGAGTGGACAGACCCTCGTGGCTACACCTTC.

The chain links TRBV2 to TRBJ1-2; 10 nucleotides line up with TRBD1. The germline CDR1 and CDR2 sequences are SNHLY and FYNNEI. With 5 bases clipped from V and 3 bases from J, the junction kept 9 bases outside the gene matches. The CDR3 is made up of 16 amino acids. The CDR3 spells CASSKRGDRGDYGYTF. The CDR3 DNA follows: TGTGCCAGCAGTAAAAGGGGGGACAGGGGTGACTATGGCTACACCTTC. Together with reference TRBV2 and TRBJ1-2, the CDR3 gives the full variable domain: EPEVTQTPSHQVTQMGQEVILRCVPISNHLYFYWYRQILGQKVEFLVSFYNNEISEKSEIFDDQFSVERPDGSNFTLKIRSTKLEDSAMYFCASSKRGDRGDYGYTFGSGTRLTVV.

The J gene is TRBJ2-1, the V gene TRBV6-1; 7 nucleotides agree with TRBD2. The CDR3 has 19 amino acids. Germline-derived CDR1 and CDR2 are MNHNS and SASEGT. V lost 2 bases to trimming and J lost 0 bases; unmatched junction nucleotides: 13. CDR3 coding DNA: TGTGCCAGCAGTGAAACGCTTTTTAGCGGGCCTAGCTCCTACAATGAGCAGTTCTTC. Translated, it gives CASSETLFSGPSSYNEQFF.

The V and J genes are TRBV6-5 and TRBJ1-2, with TRBD1 identical over 10 bases. The V segment lost 4 bases and the J segment 8 bases; nucleotides outside the gene matches: 7. Germline CDR1 is MNHEY and CDR2 is SVGAGI. The CDR3 runs to 14 residues. The CDR3 nucleotides are TGTGCCAGCAGTTCCGACAGGGGGCGGTGGGGCTACACCTTC. Protein sequence: CASSSDRGRWGYTF.

The gene calls are TRBV10-1 and TRBJ2-2, with D maybe TRBD2 (6 bases). Germline CDR1 reads WNHNN; CDR2 reads SYGVQD (reference sequence). The CDR3 spans 14 residues. Trimming took 4 bases from V and 4 from J, leaving 10 bases between them. In DNA, the CDR3 is TGCGCCAGCAGTGCTCAGGGAGGCACCGGGGAGCTGTTTTTT. It translates to CASSAQGGTGELFF.